Given below is one TCR beta chain in context. The target antigen is unknown. This sample was included in a study of T cells in narcolepsy. Study-level background: Healthy controls were enrolled alongside patients with narcolepsy type 1 or type 2. General study findings and limits: Healthy controls reportedly lacked the autoreactive clonotypes serially found in patients' blood. Autoreactive clone sequences were missing from some blood memory CD4+ repertoires.

Looked up from germline, CDR1 is SEHNR and CDR2 is FQNEAQ (reference sequence). V dropped 5 bases and J dropped 4; count of bases not matched to a gene: 9. The CDR3 runs to 16 residues. The method was immunoSEQ multiplex PCR; TCRdb's version includes in-frame clones alone and lacks a portion of them. The data hold 30,000 to 40,000 clones, with 81% observed a single time. This chain joins TRBV7-9 and TRBJ2-5; 11 bases are shared with TRBD1. Sequences were obtained from memory (CD45RA-) CD4+ T cells from blood. This TCR came from a human donor in good health. The CDR3 sequence is CASSARTGGGRETQYF. CDR3 nucleotides: TGTGCCAGCAGCGCCCGGACAGGGGGCGGGAGAGAGACCCAGTACTTC.